The rows below give T cell receptor beta chains drawn from one sample of a study of shared clonotypes between healthy human individuals. Produced via immunoSEQ multiplex PCR; TCRdb's table is partial and in-frame only. The sample consists of under 1,100,000 clones, about 80% of them appearing once. The sample was memory CD4+ T cells from PBMCs. The receptors shown here come from a man between 18 and 29 years old in good health. Some clones in this sample may be carry-over from other donors' samples. Each CDR3 is given with its conserved first and last residue. A D gene is named only where the DNA matches it firmly. Only part of the rows carry a size: once, few, many, or a class if the clone is expanded.

J: TRBJ1-3
V: TRBV11-2
D: .
size: .
DNA: TGTGCCAGCAGCCAGTGGACCGCTTCCTCTGGAAACACCATATATTTT
CDR3: CASSQWTASSGNTIYF

J: TRBJ1-1
V: TRBV5-6
D: .
size: few
DNA: TGTGCCAGCAGCGGGGGACCGATACTGAACACTGAAGCTTTCTTT
CDR3: CASSGGPILNTEAFF

J: TRBJ1-5
V: TRBV27
D: .
size: .
DNA: TGTGCCAGCAGTCCCCTCGGGTCCAATCAGCCCCAGCATTTT
CDR3: CASSPLGSNQPQHF

J: TRBJ2-7
V: TRBV6-1
D: .
size: .
DNA: TGTGCCAGCAGTGAAGTGGCGCGGGGTGACGAGCAGTACTTC
CDR3: CASSEVARGDEQYF

J: TRBJ1-1
V: TRBV2
D: .
size: .
DNA: TGTGCCAGCAGCGCAGACAGGTTAATACGGGAAACTGAAGCTTTCTTT
CDR3: CASSADRLIRETEAFF

J: TRBJ2-7
V: TRBV18
D: TRBD1
size: .
DNA: TGTGCCAGCTCACCTCAGACAGGGTCCTACGAGCAGTACTTC
CDR3: CASSPQTGSYEQYF

J: TRBJ2-5
V: TRBV11-2
D: .
size: .
DNA: TGTGCCAGCAGCTTAGGGTCGGGCAGTCAAGAGACCCAGTACTTC
CDR3: CASSLGSGSQETQYF

J: TRBJ1-3
V: TRBV28
D: .
size: .
DNA: TGTGCCAGCAGCCGAGACAGGATCTCTGGAAACACCATATATTTT
CDR3: CASSRDRISGNTIYF

J: TRBJ1-5
V: TRBV7-9
D: .
size: few
DNA: TGTGCCAGCAGCTTAGGGCACAACAATCAGCCCCAGCATTTT
CDR3: CASSLGHNNQPQHF

J: TRBJ1-1
V: TRBV5-5
D: .
size: .
DNA: TGTGCCAGCAGCTTGGCCGCTTGGGACACTGAAGCTTTCTTT
CDR3: CASSLAAWDTEAFF

J: TRBJ2-1
V: TRBV28
D: TRBD2
size: .
DNA: TGTGCCAGCAGCTCAAGGGTAGCGGGAGCTATCTACAATGAGCAGTTCTTC
CDR3: CASSSRVAGAIYNEQFF

J: TRBJ1-4
V: TRBV19
D: .
size: .
DNA: TGTGCCAGTAGTATCCAGGGTATTGCGACTAATGAAAAACTGTTTTTT
CDR3: CASSIQGIATNEKLFF

J: TRBJ2-3
V: TRBV27
D: TRBD2
size: few
DNA: TGTGCCAGCAGTTTCCGGGTAGCGGGTAGCACAGATACGCAGTATTTT
CDR3: CASSFRVAGSTDTQYF

J: TRBJ1-1
V: TRBV28
D: .
size: .
DNA: TGTGCCAGCAGTCCCCCAGGGTTAGTACCGAACACTGAAGCTTTCTTT
CDR3: CASSPPGLVPNTEAFF

J: TRBJ2-3
V: TRBV28
D: .
size: .
DNA: TGTGCGGCACGGGGCACAGATACGCAGTATTTT
CDR3: CAARGTDTQYF

J: TRBJ2-5
V: TRBV5-1
D: .
size: .
DNA: TGCGCCAGCAGCTTAAGTAACGAAGGGACCCAGTACTTC
CDR3: CASSLSNEGTQYF

J: TRBJ1-1
V: TRBV5-1
D: TRBD1
size: .
DNA: TGCGCCAGCAGACCTACGACAGGGGGCACTGAAGCTTTCTTT
CDR3: CASRPTTGGTEAFF

J: TRBJ2-2
V: TRBV4-3
D: .
size: .
DNA: TGCGCCAGCAGCCAAGATTGGTGGAACACCGGGGAGCTGTTTTTT
CDR3: CASSQDWWNTGELFF

J: TRBJ1-3
V: TRBV11-2
D: .
size: .
DNA: TGTGCCAGCAGCTTGACCGGCACAGGGACCTCTGGAAACACCATATATTTT
CDR3: CASSLTGTGTSGNTIYF

J: TRBJ2-1
V: TRBV14
D: .
size: .
DNA: TGTGCCAGCAGCGGCGACTTCTACAATGAGCAGTTCTTC
CDR3: CASSGDFYNEQFF

J: TRBJ2-7
V: TRBV5-1
D: .
size: .
DNA: TGCGCCAGCAGCCCGGGGCTACAGGGACCTTATGAGCAGTACTTC
CDR3: CASSPGLQGPYEQYF

J: TRBJ1-3
V: TRBV30
D: .
size: once
DNA: TGTGCCTGGAGGCTCCTTACAGGCTTATATTTT
CDR3: CAWRLLTGLYF

J: TRBJ1-3
V: TRBV23-1
D: TRBD1
size: .
DNA: TGCGCCAGCAGTCACCCGCACCGGGACAGGTCATTATTCTACTCTGGAAACACCATATATTTT
CDR3: CASSHPHRDRSLFYSGNTIYF

J: TRBJ2-3
V: TRBV14
D: .
size: .
DNA: TGTGCCAGCAGCCAAGATCCGTTTCGAGGCACAGATACGCAGTATTTT
CDR3: CASSQDPFRGTDTQYF

J: TRBJ1-2
V: TRBV18
D: .
size: few
DNA: TGTGCCAGCTCACCGTCGACCCCGGGTACTAACTATGGCTACACCTTC
CDR3: CASSPSTPGTNYGYTF

J: TRBJ1-1
V: TRBV6-1
D: .
size: .
DNA: TGTGCCAGCAGTGTCACAGGACGGGGGACGGCAGCTTTCTTT
CDR3: CASSVTGRGTAAFF

J: TRBJ2-7
V: TRBV30
D: .
size: .
DNA: TGTGCCTGGACTAGAGGTGGCGAGCAGTACTTC
CDR3: CAWTRGGEQYF

J: TRBJ2-7
V: TRBV30
D: TRBD2
size: .
DNA: TGTGCCGGGAAACTTTCGGGAGGGCTACACGAGCAGTACTTC
CDR3: CAGKLSGGLHEQYF

J: TRBJ2-5
V: TRBV7-8
D: .
size: few
DNA: TGTGCCAGCAGCTTAGTCCCCAGCCCAAAGGGAGAGACCCAGTACTTC
CDR3: CASSLVPSPKGETQYF

J: TRBJ2-2
V: TRBV10-1
D: TRBD2
size: .
DNA: TGCGCCAGCAGTGAACAGCGGGAGGTTGGGGAGCTGTTTTTT
CDR3: CASSEQREVGELFF

J: TRBJ2-1
V: TRBV5-4
D: TRBD2
size: few
DNA: TGTGCCAGCAGCTGGCCGTGGGGCGGGAGGAGTGGTGCTGAGCAGTTCTTC
CDR3: CASSWPWGGRSGAEQFF

J: TRBJ2-7
V: TRBV29-1
D: TRBD1
size: .
DNA: TGCAGCGTTGTTAGGTTGGAGACAGGGGTTTACGAGCAGTACTTC
CDR3: CSVVRLETGVYEQYF

J: TRBJ1-1
V: TRBV5-4
D: TRBD1
size: many
DNA: TGTGCCAGCAGCCCCAGTAGGGGGCTCTTGAACACTGAAGCTTTCTTT
CDR3: CASSPSRGLLNTEAFF

J: TRBJ1-2
V: TRBV28
D: TRBD1
size: .
DNA: TGTGCCAGCAGCCCTACGACAGGGGGAAGGATCTATGGCTACACCTTC
CDR3: CASSPTTGGRIYGYTF

J: TRBJ1-5
V: TRBV27
D: .
size: .
DNA: TGTGCCAGCAGTCCCACCCCCCAGGGACGGAATCAGCCCCAGCATTTT
CDR3: CASSPTPQGRNQPQHF

J: TRBJ1-1
V: TRBV6-1
D: TRBD1
size: .
DNA: TGTGCCAGCACAAGAGAACCGTCGACAGGGGAGGCTTTCTTT
CDR3: CASTREPSTGEAFF

J: TRBJ1-3
V: TRBV15
D: .
size: .
DNA: TGTGCCACCAGCAGAGATCGAGGGTCTGGAAACACCATATATTTT
CDR3: CATSRDRGSGNTIYF

J: TRBJ2-4
V: TRBV18
D: .
size: .
DNA: TGTGCCAGCTCACCACGGACGGGGAGCAGTGGCAAAAACATTCAGTACTTC
CDR3: CASSPRTGSSGKNIQYF

J: TRBJ2-2
V: TRBV5-1
D: .
size: .
DNA: TGCGCCAGCAGCTTGGACGCTAGCGCCAACACCGGGGAGCTGTTTTTT
CDR3: CASSLDASANTGELFF

J: TRBJ2-1
V: TRBV28
D: TRBD1
size: .
DNA: TGTGCCAGCAGTTTAGAGGGGACAGTCTACAATGAGCAGTTCTTC
CDR3: CASSLEGTVYNEQFF